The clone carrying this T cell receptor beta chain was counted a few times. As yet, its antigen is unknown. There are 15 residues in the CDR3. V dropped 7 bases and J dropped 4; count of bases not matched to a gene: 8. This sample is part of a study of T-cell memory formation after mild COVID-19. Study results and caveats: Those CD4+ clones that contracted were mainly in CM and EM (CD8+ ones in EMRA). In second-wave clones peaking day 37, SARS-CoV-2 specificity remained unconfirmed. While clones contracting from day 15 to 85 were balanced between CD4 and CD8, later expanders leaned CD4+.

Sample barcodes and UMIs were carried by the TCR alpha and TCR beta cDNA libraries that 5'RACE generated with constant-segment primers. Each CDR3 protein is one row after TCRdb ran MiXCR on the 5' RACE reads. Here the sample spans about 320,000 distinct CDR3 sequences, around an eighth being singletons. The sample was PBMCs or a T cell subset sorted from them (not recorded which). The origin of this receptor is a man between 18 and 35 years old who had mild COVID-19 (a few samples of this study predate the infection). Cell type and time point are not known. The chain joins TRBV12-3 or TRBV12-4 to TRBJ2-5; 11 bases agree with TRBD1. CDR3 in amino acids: CASTPQDRGLETQYF. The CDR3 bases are TGTGCCAGCACTCCTCAGGACAGGGGGCTAGAGACCCAGTACTTC.